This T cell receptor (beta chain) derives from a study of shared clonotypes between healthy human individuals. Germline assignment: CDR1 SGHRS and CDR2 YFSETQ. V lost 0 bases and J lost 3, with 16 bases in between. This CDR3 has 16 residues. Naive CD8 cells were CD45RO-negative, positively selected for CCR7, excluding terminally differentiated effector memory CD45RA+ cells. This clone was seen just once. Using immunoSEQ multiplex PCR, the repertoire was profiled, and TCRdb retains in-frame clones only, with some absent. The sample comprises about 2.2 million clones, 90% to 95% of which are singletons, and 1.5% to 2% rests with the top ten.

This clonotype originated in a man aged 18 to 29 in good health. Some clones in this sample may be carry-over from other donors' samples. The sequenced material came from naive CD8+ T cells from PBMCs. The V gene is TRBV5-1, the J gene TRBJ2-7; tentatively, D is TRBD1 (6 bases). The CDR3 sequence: CASSLVTGVLDYEQYF. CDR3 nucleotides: TGCGCCAGCAGCTTGGTGACAGGAGTACTGGACTACGAGCAGTACTTC.